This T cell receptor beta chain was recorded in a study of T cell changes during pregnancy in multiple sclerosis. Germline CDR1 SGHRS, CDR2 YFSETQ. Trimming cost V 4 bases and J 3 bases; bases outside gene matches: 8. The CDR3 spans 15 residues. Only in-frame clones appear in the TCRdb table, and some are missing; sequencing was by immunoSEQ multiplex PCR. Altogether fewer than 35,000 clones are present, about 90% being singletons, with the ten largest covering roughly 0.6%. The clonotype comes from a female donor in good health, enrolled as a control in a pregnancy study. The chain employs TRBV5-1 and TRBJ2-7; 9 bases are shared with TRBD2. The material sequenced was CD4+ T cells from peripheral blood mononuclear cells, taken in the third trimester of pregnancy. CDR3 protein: CASSRSAGGLYEQYF. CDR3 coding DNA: TGCGCCAGCAGCCGATCCGCGGGGGGGCTCTACGAGCAGTACTTC.